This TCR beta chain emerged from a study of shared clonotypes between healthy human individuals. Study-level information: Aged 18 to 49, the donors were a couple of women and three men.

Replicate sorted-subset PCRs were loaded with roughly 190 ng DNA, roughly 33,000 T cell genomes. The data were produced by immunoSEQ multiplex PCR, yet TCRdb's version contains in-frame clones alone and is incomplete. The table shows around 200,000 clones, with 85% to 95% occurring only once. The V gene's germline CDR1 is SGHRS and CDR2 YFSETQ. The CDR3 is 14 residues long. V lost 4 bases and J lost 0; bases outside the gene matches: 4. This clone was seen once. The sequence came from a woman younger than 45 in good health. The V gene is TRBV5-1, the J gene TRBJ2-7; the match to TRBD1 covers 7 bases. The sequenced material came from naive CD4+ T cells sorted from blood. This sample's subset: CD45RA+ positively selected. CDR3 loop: CASSPDRYSYEQYF. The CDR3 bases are TGCGCCAGCAGCCCGGACAGGTACTCCTACGAGCAGTACTTC.